This T cell receptor (beta chain) stems from a study of CD8+CD57+ T cells in acquired aplastic anemia. For the study at large: Across the sorted CD4+ and CD8+ cells, DNA amounts averaged about 3 ug.

An expansion of CD8+CD57+ cells by flow cytometry had been shown in patients chosen for sequencing. Patients, without exception, had severe acquired aplastic anemia. The template used for profiling TCR beta VDJ and CDR3 was genomic DNA. TCRdb re-derived calls from the reads in MiXCR, one entry per CDR3 protein. This sample has about 120,000 distinct CDR3 sequences, with about 40% found just once. Regarding this clonotype: Its antigen remains unidentified.

Germline CDR1 reads SGHVS; CDR2 reads FQNEAQ. The CDR3 loop spans 17 amino acids. Trimming removed 5 bases at V and 0 bases at J, with 17 bases between. Study observations and caveats: Patients and controls shared twenty-nine CD8+ CDR3 sequences, highly expressed in patients.

The chain carries TRBV7-8 and TRBJ1-5; D perhaps matches TRBD1 (5 bases). Material: sorted CD4+, CD8+, or CD8+CD57+ T cells (not recorded which) from PBMCs. This sequence originates from a human donor with aplastic anemia. Here the CDR3 DNA reads TGTGCCAGCAGCCCCAAAATCGGGGGTTATAGCAATCAGCCCCAGCATTTT. Translating gives CASSPKIGGYSNQPQHF.